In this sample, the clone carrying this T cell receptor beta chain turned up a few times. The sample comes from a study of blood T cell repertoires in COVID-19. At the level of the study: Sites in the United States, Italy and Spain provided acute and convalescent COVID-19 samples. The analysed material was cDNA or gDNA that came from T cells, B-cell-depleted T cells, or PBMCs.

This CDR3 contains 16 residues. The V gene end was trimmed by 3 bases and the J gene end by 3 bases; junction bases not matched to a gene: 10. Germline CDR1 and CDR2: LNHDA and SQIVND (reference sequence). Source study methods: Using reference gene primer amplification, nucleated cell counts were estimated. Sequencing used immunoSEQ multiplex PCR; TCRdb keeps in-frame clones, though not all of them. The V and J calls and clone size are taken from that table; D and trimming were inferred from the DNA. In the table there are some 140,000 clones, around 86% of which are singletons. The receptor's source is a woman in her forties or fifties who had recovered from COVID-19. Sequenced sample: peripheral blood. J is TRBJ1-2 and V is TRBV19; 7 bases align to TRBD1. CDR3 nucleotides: TGTGCCAGTAGTATGTGGGGACAGACACAACACTATGGCTACACCTTC. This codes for CASSMWGQTQHYGYTF. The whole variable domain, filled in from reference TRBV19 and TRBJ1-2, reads DGGITQSPKYLFRKEGQNVTLSCEQNLNHDAMYWYRQDPGQGLRLIYYSQIVNDFQKGDIAEGYSVSREKKESFPLTVTSAQKNPTAFYLCASSMWGQTQHYGYTFGSGTRLTVV.